The 19 T cell receptor beta chains given below trace back to one sample, sequenced in a study of blood T cells in healthy people across ages (dated by TCRdb to between 2014 and 2017). Libraries came from 5' RACE. The instrument given in TCRdb is Illumina HiSeq 2500. A second 7 to 11 cycle PCR used a sample-barcoded 5' primer and a J-beta primer mix. TCRdb handled the public reads itself, with Q25 trimming in fastp and clone calling in MiXCR, and kept productive beta chains. When rows share a CDR3 protein, they turn into one entry using the most common DNA and genes. The sample records roughly 700,000 distinct CDR3 sequences, roughly 32% of which are singletons. Just over 15% of the sample comes from the top ten. Specimen: blood. These receptors were obtained from a woman aged 80 or over in good health. Donor details come from another sample of the same person, matched by shared clones.

Only a few counts were recorded for this clonotype. This may be a read error: a much more frequent sequence differs by one nucleotide. The chain uses TRBV15 and TRBJ2-1; weak D call: TRBD2 (5 bases). Trimming pared 1 base from V and 3 bases from J, leaving 10 bases between. From germline, CDR1 is LNHNV and CDR2 YYDKDF (reference sequence). The CDR3 has 15 residues. The CDR3 DNA follows: TGTGCCACCAGCAGAGGAGGGAGCAACTACAATGAGCAGTTCTTC. Translating gives CATSRGGSNYNEQFF.

There are many counts of this clonotype. The genes are TRBV10-3 and TRBJ1-2; D possibly corresponds to TRBD1 (6 bases). The germline V and J ends were trimmed by 8 bases and 4 bases, with 11 bases remaining between them. This CDR3 has 12 residues. Germline-derived CDR1 and CDR2 are ENHRY and SYGVKD. The CDR3 bases are TGTGCCATCCCCACAGGGTCCTATGGCTACACCTTC. Translating it yields CAIPTGSYGYTF.

This rearrangement joins TRBV20-1 to TRBJ1-4, with D possibly TRBD1 on 6 matching bases. The CDR3 spans 14 residues. With 5 bases removed from V and 4 bases from J, the gap between germline ends came to 14 bases. Germline lookup yields CDR1 DFQATT and CDR2 SNEGSKA (reference sequence). The CDR3 nucleotides are TGCAGTGCTGCATATGGACAGATTAATGAAAAACTGTTTTTT. Amino acids: CSAAYGQINEKLFF.

This chain connects TRBV7-2 to TRBJ1-2; 7 nucleotides match TRBD1. Germline V gives CDR1 SGHTA, CDR2 FQGNSA. V dropped 5 bases and J dropped 1; count of bases not matched to a gene: 10. The CDR3 is made up of 16 amino acids. As DNA, the CDR3 is TGTGCCAGCAGCCGACGGGAGGGGACAGTTAACTATGGCTACACCTTC. This sequence encodes CASSRREGTVNYGYTF. The complete variable domain, with remaining parts taken from reference TRBV7-2 and TRBJ1-2, reads GAGVSQSPSNKVTEKGKDVELRCDPISGHTALYWYRQSLGQGLEFLIYFQGNSAPDKSGLPSDRFSAERTGGSVSTLTIQRTQQEDSAVYLCASSRREGTVNYGYTFGSGTRLTVV.

As regards this clonotype: The junction and the germline gene differ at one end; a read error may be behind it. V and J are TRBV29-1 and TRBJ1-2; 12 bases are a match to TRBD1. Germline CDR1 SQVTM, CDR2 ANQGSEA. CDR3 length: 15 amino acids. CDR3 nucleotide sequence: TGCGGCGTCGCGGCGGGGACAGGGGGCATCCATGGCTACACCTTC. The encoded protein is CGVAAGTGGIHGYTF.

The J gene is TRBJ2-1, the V gene TRBV29-1; D could derive from TRBD1 or TRBD2 (6 bases each). The J call is doubtful: the DNA matches TRBJ2-7 better. The germline V gene has CDR1 SQVTM and CDR2 ANQGSEA. The CDR3 length is 15 residues. The CDR3 loop is CSVEGGTGAYNEQYF. DNA for the CDR3: TGCAGCGTTGAAGGAGGGACGGGGGCATACAATGAGCAGTACTTC.

About this clonotype: A much larger clonotype is one base distant, so this may be a read error. The rearrangement joins TRBV6-1 to TRBJ2-3, with TRBD2 as a possible D gene (5 bases). The CDR3 is 16 amino acids. The germline gives CDR1 MNHNS, CDR2 SASEGT. V lost 11 bases to trimming and J lost 2 bases, with 23 bases between them. As DNA, the CDR3 is TGTGCCGGCACCCCTGCACCGGGGTCACCCACAGATACGCAGTATTTT. Translation: CAGTPAPGSPTDTQYF.

This clonotype appeared many times. The CDR3 sequence: CASSKGQGEYEQYF. In nucleotides, the CDR3 is TGTGCCAGCAGCAAGGGACAGGGGGAATACGAGCAGTACTTC. The genes are TRBV7-9 and TRBJ2-7; 11 positions agree with TRBD1. The length of the CDR3 is 14 residues. Germline values: CDR1 SEHNR, CDR2 FQNEAQ (reference sequence). Germline trimming cut 5 bases from V and 4 bases from J; bases unmatched to any gene: 4. Variable domain in full (rest from reference TRBV7-9 and TRBJ2-7): DTGVSQNPRHKITKRGQNVTFRCDPISEHNRLYWYRQTLGQGPEFLTYFQNEAQLEKSRLLSDRFSAERPKGSFSTLEIQRTEQGDSAMYLCASSKGQGEYEQYFGPGTRLTVT.

The chain carries TRBV29-1 and TRBJ2-3; 9 bases map to TRBD1. CDR3 length: 15 residues. Germline CDR1 SQVTM, CDR2 ANQGSEA. V dropped 6 bases and J dropped 0; count of bases not matched to a gene: 7. CDR3 amino acids: CSVAGTGHSTDTQYF. The DNA of the CDR3 is TGCAGCGTCGCTGGGACAGGGCACAGCACAGATACGCAGTATTTT.

This clonotype was picked up many times. The chain combines TRBV12-3 or TRBV12-4 with TRBJ1-1; TRBD1 agrees at 9 bases. The CDR3 has 15 residues. Trimming removed 5 bases from V and 1 base from J; junction bases left unmatched: 5. The CDR3 DNA follows: TGTGCCAGCAGTCAAGGACAGGGGAGGAACACTGAAGCTTTCTTT. Translating it yields CASSQGQGRNTEAFF.

The chain joins TRBV5-1 to TRBJ2-3; perhaps TRBD2 as D (5 bases). Germline V lookup: CDR1 SGHRS, CDR2 YFSETQ. Trimming removed 1 base at V and 3 bases at J, with 12 bases between. The length of the CDR3 is 15 residues. The CDR3 nucleotides are TGCGCCAGCAGCTTGCGGGCCGGGATTACAGATACGCAGTATTTT. Protein: CASSLRAGITDTQYF.

This clonotype was recorded once. This sequence joins TRBV7-2 and TRBJ1-4, with D tentatively TRBD1 (5 bases). This CDR3 has 15 residues. Germline V lookup: CDR1 SGHTA, CDR2 FQGNSA. The ends were cut back, 5 bases at V and 2 bases at J, with 12 bases in the middle. The CDR3 DNA is TGTGCCAGCAGCAGGGGTGGGCGGACTAATGAAAAACTGTTTTTT. It codes for CASSRGGRTNEKLFF. The full variable domain, in which reference TRBV7-2 and TRBJ1-4 provide the parts outside the CDR3, is GAGVSQSPSNKVTEKGKDVELRCDPISGHTALYWYRQSLGQGLEFLIYFQGNSAPDKSGLPSDRFSAERTGGSVSTLTIQRTQQEDSAVYLCASSRGGRTNEKLFFGSGTQLSVL.

The table lists this clonotype with many counts. The CDR3 DNA follows: TGCAGCGGATCAACCGGGACAGGCCCCGTCAATGAGCAGTTCTTC. This sequence encodes CSGSTGTGPVNEQFF. The genes are TRBV29-1 and TRBJ2-1, with 8 bases lining up with TRBD1. The CDR3 contains 15 residues. The V segment lost 7 bases and the J segment 6 bases; nucleotides outside the gene matches: 14. CDR1 is SQVTM, CDR2 ANQGSEA, per germline.

This clonotype was seen ten or more times. The chain uses TRBV11-2 and TRBJ1-6; TRBD1 matches 8 bases. Germline V gene data show CDR1 as SGHAT and CDR2 as FQNNGV. This CDR3 has 22 residues. Trimming cost V 1 base and J 7 bases; bases outside gene matches: 24. The CDR3 protein is CASSLVQFWQGATFLENSPLHF. CDR3 bases: TGTGCCAGCAGCTTAGTACAATTTTGGCAGGGGGCGACCTTTTTGGAGAATTCACCCCTCCACTTT. The full variable domain, its missing parts supplied by reference TRBV11-2 and TRBJ1-6, is EAGVAQSPRYKIIEKRQSVAFWCNPISGHATLYWYQQILGQGPKLLIQFQNNGVVDDSQLPKDRFSAERLKGVDSTLKIQPAKLEDSAVYLCASSLVQFWQGATFLENSPLHFGNGTRLTVT.

There are many counts of this clonotype. The junction departs from the called germline gene at one end, perhaps through a read error. The chain is built from TRBV20-1 and TRBJ2-5; D is ambiguous. This CDR3 spans 13 amino acids. The germline gives CDR1 DFQATT, CDR2 SNEGSKA (reference sequence). The DNA of the CDR3 is TGCAGTGCTCGAGAGGTCCGTAAGGAGACCCAGTACTTC. It translates to CSAREVRKETQYF.

The chain employs TRBV20-1 and TRBJ1-2; TRBD1 agrees at 7 bases. With 4 bases clipped from V and 4 bases from J, the junction kept 3 bases outside the gene matches. The germline CDR1 and CDR2 sequences are DFQATT and SNEGSKA (reference sequence). This CDR3 region has 12 residues. CDR3 sequence (DNA): TGCAGTGCTAACAGGGGCGGCTATGGCTACACCTTC. This sequence encodes CSANRGGYGYTF.

This clonotype came up many times. The V call is TRBV11-2, the J call TRBJ2-1, with D perhaps matching TRBD1 (5 bases). The V end lost 5 bases, the J end lost 6 bases, and 14 bases lay between the germline ends. The germline V gene has CDR1 SGHAT and CDR2 FQNNGV. This CDR3 spans 14 amino acids. DNA for the CDR3: TGTGCCAGCAGCCCCGCTGCCAGGGCCAATGAGCAGTTCTTC. Translating gives CASSPAARANEQFF.

This clonotype came up many times. V is TRBV6-5 and J is TRBJ2-1; possible D gene TRBD2, 6 bases. The CDR3 length is 15 residues. V was shortened by 6 bases and J by 4 bases, with 16 bases between the two germline ends. Germline V gives CDR1 MNHEY, CDR2 SVGAGI. The CDR3 here is CASSVGGTSYNEQFF. The CDR3 DNA follows: TGTGCCAGCAGCGTAGGAGGGACCAGTTACAATGAGCAGTTCTTC.

This clonotype was observed at least ten times. CDR3 in amino acids: CASSPDRMPYEQYF. The CDR3 nucleotides read TGTGCCAGCTCACCGGACAGGATGCCATACGAGCAGTACTTC. The chain joins TRBV18 to TRBJ2-7, with TRBD1 matching over 7 bases. CDR1 is KGHSH, CDR2 LQKENI, per germline. J was trimmed by 4 bases and V by 3 bases; bases with no gene match: 6. This CDR3 has 14 residues.